This section outlines one TCR beta chain sequence together with its context. Antigen: not known. At the Johns Hopkins FTIC core, DNA taken from cultured CD4+ T cells was sequenced by way of the Oncomine TCR Beta short-read assay. TCRdb passed the PCR reads through MiXCR, listing each CDR3 protein once. Here the sample spans around 23,000 distinct CDR3 sequences, under 50% being singletons. This sample was included in a study of vaccination and CD4 T cells after COVID-19. Turning to the study itself: The BNT162b2 or mRNA-1273 vaccine was given to participants in two doses. Post-vaccination samples were procured at a median of around 79 days following dose two (range 14 to 241).

Germline CDR1 ENHRY, CDR2 SYGVKD. The length of the CDR3 is 14 residues. Trimming pared 3 bases from V and 8 bases from J, leaving 16 bases between. Time point given: late sampling 161 to 241 days after vaccination in three convalescent patients. The treatment was: approximately 11-day PBMC culture with coronavirus spike peptide pools or control peptides (ViraFEST assay). The medium had half its volume replaced with fresh IL-2 medium on days 3 and 7. The chain uses TRBV10-3 and TRBJ1-2; a possible D gene is TRBD1 (6 bases). The source material was CD4+ T cells from blood, cultured in vitro, sampled about 7 months after SARS-CoV-2 vaccination. This clonotype was sampled from a human donor who had recovered from COVID-19. This CDR3 is CAISDTGTVAGYTF. DNA for the CDR3: TGTGCCATCAGTGATACAGGGACGGTAGCCGGCTACACCTTC.